This T cell receptor (beta chain) was documented in a study of cytomegalovirus exposure and HLA in healthy donors (dated by TCRdb to about 2017). In the study overall: According to a later analysis, one platform produced both the approximately 110 validation repertoires and the 620 or so repertoires of the first cohort. In addition to the first cohort of 666 subjects, a separate validation cohort of over 90 different subjects was used. The study aimed to test whether signatures of past pathogen exposure could be identified by cataloging public T cell receptors. High-throughput TCR immunosequencing, statistical association of individual TCRs with disease status, and machine learning were combined to predict cytomegalovirus infection status.

On this clone: Its antigen remains unidentified. Base qualities were left out, and no much larger clone turns up one base away.

The library was obtained by the immunoSEQ multiplex PCR assay. In the authors' own workflow: To diagnose cytomegalovirus status from the catalog of TCR beta chain sequences, a statistical classification framework was built. This is the immuneACCESS table as TCRdb keeps it, with only in-frame sequences that have V and J called. A part of the clones is gone; compared with another copy, unresolved V genes explain less than half, and the rest is unexplained. That table gives V, J and clone size, and the DNA gave D and trimming. This sample is represented by 20,000 to 25,000 clones; around 96% of them were singletons. The top ten clones comprise roughly a tenth of the sample. Donors formed part of the validation cohort, which comprised over a hundred subjects and was distinct from the first cohort of under 850 subjects. General study outcomes and caveats: A later analysis found that TCRs clustered in the first cohort also tended to co-occur in the 120 validation repertoires, with roughly 95% of cluster scores above 0. The study gave a list of 150 to 200 TCR beta chains associated with cytomegalovirus. In both the original and validation cohorts, the classifier was reported to diagnose cytomegalovirus status with high specificity and sensitivity. A few of the identified cytomegalovirus-associated TCR beta chains were confirmed in vitro to be specific for cytomegalovirus antigens. While some public TCRs were present in many individuals, most TCR sequences turned up only very rarely across donors. The authors suggested that the approach could potentially be generalized to other disease states and immunological phenotypes. A later analysis had no HLA typing for the validation cohort, so co-occurrence there was scored across all 110 or so repertoires.

CDR3 length: 14 amino acids, cysteine to phenylalanine. The only DNA kept is the CDR3, 42 bases in frame from the first base. CDR1 and CDR2 are read off the germline V gene (reference sequence) as SGHNT and YYREEE. Trimming costs V 4 bases and J 0 bases, and their ends lie 9 bases apart. The source of this sequence is a man aged 25 to 45 in good health and CMV-seropositive. The sample was PBMCs. In this chain, TRBV5-4 is recombined with TRBJ2-3; 6 matching bases give a weak D call of TRBD2. CDR3 protein: CASSDGLSTDTQYF. The DNA is as follows: TGTGCCAGCAGCGACGGACTAAGCACAGATACGCAGTATTTT.